Listed here are 21 T cell receptor beta chains from one sample, sequenced in a study of Graves' ophthalmopathy and Graves' hyperthyroidism. Amplifying from RNA transcripts, the study obtained TCR beta CDR3 regions. HTBI primers primed a first-round RT-PCR, and a second-round multiplex PCR followed. MiXCR, run by TCRdb on the multiplex PCR reads, gives a single entry per CDR3 protein. The sample holds over a million distinct CDR3 sequences, 35% to 45% seen once. Sequences were obtained from peripheral blood or thyroid tissue (not recorded which). Source of these receptors: an adult man with Graves' hyperthyroidism.

On this clonotype: It is unclear where the CDR3 begins or ends on the DNA, so no DNA is shown, and the CDR3 is as TCRdb lists it. This chain joins TRBV7-9 and TRBJ2-5; the table's D call of TRBD2 was not tested on the DNA. The CDR3 is 20 residues long, counting both termini. Germline V gene lookup returns CDR1 SEHNR and CDR2 FQNEAQ (reference sequence). CDR3: CASSIYLCSVRLASVGTQYF.

The V call is TRBV20-1, the J call TRBJ1-4; D gene unclear. The V gene's germline CDR1 is DFQATT and CDR2 SNEGSKA (reference sequence). The CDR3 sequence is 16 residues long. CDR3 residues: CSVRLLVRASNEKLFF. The CDR3 region has the DNA TGCAGCGTTAGACTATTAGTTCGGGCGAGTAATGAAAAACTGTTTTTT.

V and J are TRBV9 and TRBJ2-5; D is perhaps TRBD2 (5 bases). This CDR3 has 15 amino acids. Deletions cut 0 bases from V and 3 bases from J, with 12 bases between. Per the germline V gene, CDR1 is SGDLS and CDR2 is YYNGEE. CDR3 DNA sequence: TGTGCCAGCAGCGTAGGGCAGACGAGGGAAGAGACCCAGTACTTC. Translation gives CASSVGQTREETQYF.

This clonotype was seen ten or more times. The chain has TRBV7-2 and TRBJ2-5; D possibly corresponds to TRBD1 (6 bases). V lost 3 bases and J lost 4, with 12 bases in between. The CDR3 is 14 residues long. Germline V gives CDR1 SGHTA, CDR2 FQGNSA. The CDR3 loop reads CASSFQGSGETQYF. The CDR3, as DNA: TGTGCCAGCAGCTTCCAGGGGTCTGGAGAGACCCAGTACTTC.

This clonotype was seen ten or more times. The rearrangement joins TRBV15 to TRBJ2-7; TRBD2 agrees at 7 bases. Germline CDR1 LNHNV, CDR2 YYDKDF (reference sequence). With V trimmed by 8 bases and J by 2 bases, 12 bases remained unmatched. The CDR3 is 15 amino acids. The CDR3 nucleotides are TGTGCCACCTCCCCGGGGGGTTTTAAGGCCTACGAGCAGTACTTC. It specifies CATSPGGFKAYEQYF.

V gene TRBV20-1 combines with J gene TRBJ1-1; D is perhaps TRBD1 (6 bases). There are 14 residues in the CDR3. Trimming took 1 base from V and 1 from J, leaving 10 bases between them. The germline V gene has CDR1 DFQATT and CDR2 SNEGSKA (reference sequence). The CDR3 DNA follows: TGCAGTGCTAGAGTTGGGGGCTCGAACACTGAAGCTTTCTTT. It codes for CSARVGGSNTEAFF.

This clonotype came up many times. This chain uses TRBV16 with TRBJ1-5; 7 bases map to TRBD1. The V segment lost 4 bases and the J segment 16 bases; nucleotides outside the gene matches: 7. Germline V CDR1 and CDR2: KGHSY, FQNENV. The CDR3 sequence is 11 residues long. CDR3 loop: CASSLSGTAHF. In nucleotides, the CDR3 is TGTGCCAGCAGCCTCTCGGGGACAGCCCATTTT.

This clonotype was observed a handful of times. The J gene is TRBJ2-7, the V gene TRBV6-2 or TRBV6-3; 8 bases align to TRBD2. Germline V lookup: CDR1 MNHEY, CDR2 SVGEGT. The CDR3 runs to 13 residues. After removal of 5 bases from V and 9 bases from J, the junction contained 9 bases not matched to a gene. The CDR3 spells CASSNQAGERQYF. CDR3 DNA sequence: TGTGCCAGCAGTAACCAAGCGGGAGAGAGGCAGTACTTC.

Notes on this clonotype: Being one base from a much bigger clone, this may be a read error. The chain couples TRBV5-1 to TRBJ2-5, with unresolved D. CDR1 is SGHRS and CDR2 is YFSETQ in the germline V gene. Between the trimmed V and J ends, which lost 4 bases and 0 bases, there was a span of 13 bases. The CDR3 covers 15 residues. The DNA for the CDR3 is TGCGCCAGCAGCCCATCCGAGAGAGACCAAGAGACCCAGTACTTC. Amino acids: CASSPSERDQETQYF.

This clonotype was observed many times. The genes are TRBV6-5 and TRBJ1-2; 8 bases are shared with TRBD1. Germline CDR1 reads MNHEY; CDR2 reads SVGAGI. The CDR3 has 15 residues. After removal of 6 bases from V and 4 bases from J, the junction contained 10 bases not matched to a gene. The CDR3 loop reads CASRDRRGHGYGYTF. For the CDR3, the DNA is TGTGCCAGCAGGGACCGCAGGGGGCACGGCTATGGCTACACCTTC.

In its sample, this clonotype was seen a few times. The gene calls are TRBV28 and TRBJ1-2; 10 bases map to TRBD1. The junction had 8 bases not matched to a gene; V was cut back by 8 bases and J by 2 bases. Germline CDR1 and CDR2: MDHEN and SYDVKM. The CDR3 is made up of 15 amino acids. The CDR3 bases are TGTGCCAGCGTCGAGACAGGGGGCGGAAACTATGGCTACACCTTC. Translation gives CASVETGGGNYGYTF.

This clonotype was seen only a few times. The chain has TRBV3-1 and TRBJ1-5; TRBD1 might be the D (5 bases). Between the trimmed V and J ends, which lost 3 bases and 5 bases, there was a span of 8 bases. From germline, CDR1 is LGHDT and CDR2 YNNKEL (reference sequence). The CDR3 totals 13 residues. The CDR3 is CASSQGTDQPQHF. CDR3 DNA: TGTGCCAGCAGCCAGGGGACGGATCAGCCCCAGCATTTT.

CDR3 region: CASSTGGWQETQYF. CDR3 coding DNA: TGTGCCAGTAGTACCGGTGGGTGGCAAGAGACCCAGTACTTC. The V and J genes are TRBV19 and TRBJ2-5; D ambiguous. Germline assignment: CDR1 LNHDA and CDR2 SQIVND (reference sequence). V was cut by 4 bases and J by 2 bases, with 11 bases left in between. This CDR3 is 14 amino acids long.

This clonotype has ten or more counts. The genes are TRBV10-3 and TRBJ2-5; D not resolved. The CDR3 has 14 residues. The germline V gene has CDR1 ENHRY and CDR2 SYGVKD. Trimming took off 2 bases at V and 2 bases at J, with 9 bases between the two ends. The CDR3, as DNA: TGTGCCATCAGTGAGCTGGGCAGACAAGAGACCCAGTACTTC. It is translated as CAISELGRQETQYF.

This clonotype was seen at least ten times. The chain is built from TRBV11-2 and TRBJ2-7; 11 bases align to TRBD2. Germline V gene sequence: CDR1 SGHAT, CDR2 FQNNGV. The CDR3 loop spans 15 amino acids. Trimming took 6 bases from V and 0 from J; bases not matched to a gene: 4. The CDR3 loop is CASRALAGDSYEQYF. Written as DNA, the CDR3 is TGTGCCAGCAGGGCACTAGCGGGGGACTCCTACGAGCAGTACTTC.

This clonotype showed up many times. V and J are TRBV20-1 and TRBJ1-1; D ambiguous. The CDR3 is 10 residues long. CDR1 and CDR2 (germline): DFQATT, SNEGSKA (reference sequence). The V and J ends lost 6 bases and 8 bases respectively, with 10 bases between them. The CDR3 here is CSAMGSEAFF. CDR3 in DNA: TGCAGTGCAATGGGCTCGGAAGCTTTCTTT.

This clonotype was detected many times. The V gene is TRBV10-3, the J gene TRBJ1-6, with unresolved D. The ends were cut back, 10 bases at V and 9 bases at J, with 16 bases in the middle. Germline V gene sequence: CDR1 ENHRY, CDR2 SYGVKD. The CDR3 is 13 residues long. CDR3 protein: CATRGVSLSPLHF. DNA for the CDR3: TGTGCCACCCGCGGGGTGAGCCTTTCACCCCTCCACTTT.

This clonotype showed up many times. This chain joins TRBV20-1 and TRBJ2-6; 8 bases match TRBD1. Germline assignment: CDR1 DFQATT and CDR2 SNEGSKA (reference sequence). Trimming removed 5 bases from V and 0 bases from J; junction bases left unmatched: 9. This CDR3 has 17 amino acids. This CDR3 is CSAWDRFTPSGANVLTF. The CDR3 bases are TGCAGTGCTTGGGACAGGTTCACTCCCTCTGGGGCCAACGTCCTGACTTTC.

This clonotype was observed a handful of times. This rearrangement joins TRBV4-3 to TRBJ2-5, with TRBD2 matching 11 bases. Unmatched junction bases numbered 9, after V lost 1 base and J lost 5 bases. This CDR3 region has 17 residues. Germline CDR1 reads LGHNA; CDR2 reads YSLEER. This chain's CDR3 is CASSQGGSGGAYETQYF. The DNA for the CDR3 is TGCGCCAGCAGCCAAGGCGGTAGCGGGGGGGCCTACGAGACCCAGTACTTC.

At least ten counts were recorded for this clonotype. This chain joins TRBV12-3 or TRBV12-4 and TRBJ2-7; D is unclear. This CDR3 comprises 14 residues. Trimming removed 7 bases from V and 7 bases from J, with 20 bases in between. CDR3 nucleotide sequence: TGTGCCAGCACGTCGGGCCTAGGCGGTGGTGAGCAGTACTTC. Amino acids: CASTSGLGGGEQYF.

For this clonotype: This may stem from a read error, because a much larger clone lies one nucleotide away. The gene calls are TRBV3-1 and TRBJ2-7; tentative D call: TRBD1 (6 bases). This CDR3 is 14 amino acids long. Germline CDR1 and CDR2: LGHDT and YNNKEL (reference sequence). The CDR3 protein is CASSQEQGGYEQHF. CDR3 bases: TGTGCCAGCAGCCAAGAACAGGGTGGGTACGAGCAGCACTTC.